These 6 T cell receptor beta chains came from one sample sequenced in a study of blood T cell repertoires in COVID-19. Clones were read by immunoSEQ multiplex PCR, and TCRdb kept only the in-frame ones, dropping some. The top ten hold roughly 6% of the sample, which has 100,000 or so clones, 65% to 75% seen once. The sequencing input was peripheral blood. The receptors come from an elderly man with acute or convalescent COVID-19.

The V gene is TRBV19, the J gene TRBJ2-7; 9 positions agree with TRBD2. This CDR3 region has 16 residues. V lost 3 bases and J lost 1; bases outside the gene matches: 7. Germline V gene sequence: CDR1 LNHDA, CDR2 SQIVND (reference sequence). DNA for the CDR3: TGTGCCAGTAGTATTGGGAGTAGCGGGGGTTCCTACGAGCAGTACTTC. Residues: CASSIGSSGGSYEQYF. The full variable domain, its missing parts supplied by reference TRBV19 and TRBJ2-7, is DGGITQSPKYLFRKEGQNVTLSCEQNLNHDAMYWYRQDPGQGLRLIYYSQIVNDFQKGDIAEGYSVSREKKESFPLTVTSAQKNPTAFYLCASSIGSSGGSYEQYFGPGTRLTVT.

The CDR3 reads CAISDEGGDSNQPQHF. CDR3 nucleotides: TGTGCCATCAGTGATGAAGGGGGGGATAGCAATCAGCCCCAGCATTTT. The V gene is TRBV10-3, the J gene TRBJ1-5; D perhaps matches TRBD1 (6 bases). Germline-derived CDR1 and CDR2 are ENHRY and SYGVKD. V dropped 3 bases and J dropped 0 bases, with 12 bases sitting between them. This CDR3 is built from 16 residues.

The chain employs TRBV5-1 and TRBJ1-3; TRBD1 matches 9 bases. V lost 3 bases, J lost 5 bases, and 9 bases stayed unmatched. Per the germline V gene, CDR1 is SGHRS and CDR2 is YFSETQ. The CDR3 loop spans 16 amino acids. Here the CDR3 reads CASSSGTGSSRNTIYF. CDR3 nucleotides: TGCGCCAGCAGCTCCGGGACAGGGAGTTCTAGAAACACCATATATTTT.

This clone was observed a few times. The genes are TRBV18 and TRBJ1-5, with a possible D match to TRBD1 (5 bases). The CDR3 loop spans 16 amino acids. Germline CDR1 reads KGHSH; CDR2 reads LQKENI. Trimming removed 4 bases from V and 0 bases from J, with 13 bases in between. This chain's CDR3 is CASSRQREYSNQPQHF. Here the CDR3 DNA reads TGTGCCAGCTCACGACAGCGGGAATATAGCAATCAGCCCCAGCATTTT.

This sequence joins TRBV2 and TRBJ2-3; 8 bases are shared with TRBD1. This CDR3 has 13 amino acids. V shed 10 bases and J 5 bases; nucleotides not matched to a gene: 8. From germline, CDR1 is SNHLY and CDR2 FYNNEI. The DNA for the CDR3 is TGTGCCATCCCGGGACAGGCCGGAGATACGCAGTATTTT. This sequence encodes CAIPGQAGDTQYF.

The chain links TRBV6-2 or TRBV6-3 to TRBJ2-7, with 9 bases matching TRBD1. The CDR3 has 14 amino acids. Germline V gene data show CDR1 as MNHEY and CDR2 as SVGEGT. The V gene end was trimmed by 6 bases and the J gene end by 2 bases; junction bases not matched to a gene: 5. The CDR3 is CASSWGQGPYEQYF. CDR3 nucleotides: TGTGCCAGCAGCTGGGGACAGGGCCCCTACGAGCAGTACTTC.